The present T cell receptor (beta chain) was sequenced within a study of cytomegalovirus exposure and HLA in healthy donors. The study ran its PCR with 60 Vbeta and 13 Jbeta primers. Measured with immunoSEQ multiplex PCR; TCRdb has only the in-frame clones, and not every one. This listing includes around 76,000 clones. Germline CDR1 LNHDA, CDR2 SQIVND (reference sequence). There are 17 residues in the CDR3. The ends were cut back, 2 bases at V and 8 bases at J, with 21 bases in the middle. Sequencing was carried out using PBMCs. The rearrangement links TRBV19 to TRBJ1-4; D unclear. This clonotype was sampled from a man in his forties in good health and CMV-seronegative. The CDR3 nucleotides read TGTGCCAGTAGTATAAGGAGGAGCGTGGGTGTTCAGGAAAAACTGTTTTTT. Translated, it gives CASSIRRSVGVQEKLFF.